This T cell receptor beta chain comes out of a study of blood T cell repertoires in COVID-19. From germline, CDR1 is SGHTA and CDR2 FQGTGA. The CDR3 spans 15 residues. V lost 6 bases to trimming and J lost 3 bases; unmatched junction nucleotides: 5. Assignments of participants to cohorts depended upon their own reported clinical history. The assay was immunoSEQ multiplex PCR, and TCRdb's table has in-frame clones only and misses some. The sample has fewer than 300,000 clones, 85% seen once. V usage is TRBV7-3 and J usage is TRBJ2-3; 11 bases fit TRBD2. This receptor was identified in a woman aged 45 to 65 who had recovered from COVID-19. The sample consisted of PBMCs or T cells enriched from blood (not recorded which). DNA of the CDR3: TGTGCCAGCAGTTTCACTAGCGGGGGAACAGATACGCAGTATTTT. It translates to CASSFTSGGTDTQYF.